This entry lists 23 T cell receptor beta chains sequenced from one sample in a study of T cell responses to AZD1222 COVID-19 vaccine. TCRdb's table, derived via immunoSEQ multiplex PCR, lists solely in-frame clones and lacks some. Of 130,000 to 150,000 clones listed, about nine tenths are singletons. The sequencing used peripheral blood, collected on day 0 of AZD1222 vaccination. These receptor sequences come from an adult in good health.

The chain couples TRBV13 to TRBJ1-2, with a tentative D call TRBD1 (6 bases). V dropped 2 bases and J dropped 3 bases, with 13 bases sitting between them. The germline V gene has CDR1 PRHDT and CDR2 FYEKMQ (reference sequence). The CDR3 contains 15 residues. CDR3 sequence reads: CASSLRLAGDYGYTF. The CDR3 DNA is TGTGCCAGCAGCTTACGTTTGGCAGGGGACTATGGCTACACCTTC.

The chain uses TRBV11-3 and TRBJ1-1, with D possibly TRBD1 on 6 matching bases. CDR1 and CDR2 from the germline V gene are SGHNT and YENEEA. This CDR3 contains 17 residues. V lost 10 bases, J lost 3 bases, and 27 bases lay in between. The CDR3 DNA reads as TGTGCCATACCTACGGGGGCTAGCCCCTTGCGGGACACTGAAGCTTTCTTT. This gives the protein CAIPTGASPLRDTEAFF.

The rearrangement links TRBV19 to TRBJ2-1; D may be TRBD1 (6 bases). Germline V gene data show CDR1 as LNHDA and CDR2 as SQIVND (reference sequence). The CDR3 runs to 16 residues. Trimming removed 3 bases at V and 3 bases at J, with 15 bases between. In nucleotides, the CDR3 is TGTGCCAGTAGTATGGGTATGACAGGAGACTACAATGAGCAGTTCTTC. Its translation: CASSMGMTGDYNEQFF.

The CDR3 DNA sequence: TGTGCCAGCAGCCAAGACAGGGGAGCACATCAGCCCCAGCATTTT. Translation gives CASSQDRGAHQPQHF. The rearrangement links TRBV2 to TRBJ1-5, with 8 bases lining up with TRBD1. Germline-derived CDR1 and CDR2 are SNHLY and FYNNEI. V lost 6 bases to trimming and J lost 5 bases; unmatched junction nucleotides: 9. This CDR3 is built from 15 residues.

The chain links TRBV9 to TRBJ2-3; possibly TRBD2 for D (6 bases). V was trimmed by 0 bases and J by 1 base, leaving 12 bases between them. This CDR3 comprises 16 residues. Germline CDR1 is SGDLS and CDR2 is YYNGEE. DNA for the CDR3: TGTGCCAGCAGCGTAGGTGTGGGAGGAGGCACAGATACGCAGTATTTT. It translates to CASSVGVGGGTDTQYF.

V gene TRBV27 combines with J gene TRBJ1-1, with D uncertain. The V end lost 6 bases, the J end lost 9 bases, and 14 bases lay between the germline ends. The CDR3 contains 12 residues. The germline gives CDR1 MNHEY, CDR2 SMNVEV (reference sequence). This chain's CDR3 is CASRLGRSQAFF. In DNA form, the CDR3 reads TGTGCCAGCAGACTCGGACGGAGCCAAGCTTTCTTT.

The rearrangement uses TRBV7-9 and TRBJ1-1; no reliable D call. The length of the CDR3 is 12 residues. Germline CDR1 and CDR2: SEHNR and FQNEAQ (reference sequence). V lost 0 bases, J lost 5 bases, and 4 bases lay in between. CDR3 loop: CASSLAGTEAFF. The CDR3 nucleotides are TGTGCCAGCAGCTTAGCTGGTACTGAAGCTTTCTTT.

CDR3 amino acids: CASSRTGGDSGANVLTF. CDR3 DNA: TGCGCCAGCAGCAGGACAGGGGGAGACTCTGGGGCCAACGTCCTGACTTTC. The chain is built from TRBV5-1 and TRBJ2-6; 10 nucleotides align to TRBD1. V lost 4 bases, J lost 0 bases, and 4 bases stayed unmatched. The CDR3 loop spans 17 amino acids. Germline V gene lookup returns CDR1 SGHRS and CDR2 YFSETQ. Using reference TRBV5-1 and TRBJ2-6 for the parts outside the CDR3, the full variable domain is KAGVTQTPRYLIKTRGQQVTLSCSPISGHRSVSWYQQTPGQGLQFLFEYFSETQRNKGNFPGRFSGRQFSNSRSEMNVSTLELGDSALYLCASSRTGGDSGANVLTFGAGSRLTVL.

This chain connects TRBV5-4 to TRBJ1-4, with a weak D call TRBD1 (6 bases). Germline CDR1 SGHNT, CDR2 YYREEE (reference sequence). This CDR3 is built from 17 residues. Trimming removed 1 base from V and 3 bases from J, with 16 bases in between. The CDR3 sequence: CASSLTGPVGANEKLFF. The CDR3 DNA reads as TGTGCCAGCAGCTTGACAGGGCCCGTTGGGGCTAATGAAAAACTGTTTTTT.

In its sample, this clone was seen once. The chain couples TRBV9 to TRBJ2-1; possibly TRBD2 for D (5 bases). Per the germline V gene, CDR1 is SGDLS and CDR2 is YYNGEE. The CDR3 is made up of 15 amino acids. Deletions cut 1 base from V and 6 bases from J, with 14 bases between. CDR3 protein: CASSVRAERANEQFF. CDR3 nucleotides: TGTGCCAGCAGCGTAAGGGCGGAGAGGGCCAATGAGCAGTTCTTC.

The J gene is TRBJ1-1, the V gene TRBV28; D is uncertain. Trimming cost V 7 bases and J 5 bases, with 17 bases left between them. CDR3 size: 14 residues. Germline-derived CDR1 and CDR2 are MDHEN and SYDVKM. CDR3 nucleotide sequence: TGTGCCAGCACCCGGCGGGGAGGTTGGACTGAAGCTTTCTTT. Translation: CASTRRGGWTEAFF.

The chain carries TRBV6-2 or TRBV6-3 and TRBJ2-7; 8 nucleotides align to TRBD2. After removal of 0 bases from V and 1 base from J, the junction contained 8 bases not matched to a gene. The CDR3 is made up of 17 amino acids. Germline V CDR1 and CDR2: MNHEY, SVGEGT. The DNA of the CDR3 is TGTGCCAGCAGTTACTCCAGAACTAGCGGACGTTCCTACGAGCAGTACTTC. Residues: CASSYSRTSGRSYEQYF.

V is TRBV11-3 and J is TRBJ2-2, with D unclear. The CDR3 covers 15 residues. Trimming removed 5 bases from V and 6 bases from J, with 16 bases in between. CDR1 is SGHNT and CDR2 is YENEEA in the germline V gene. CDR3 nucleotides: TGTGCCAGCAGCGATCGTCTAATCATACCCGGGGAGCTGTTTTTT. Its protein product is CASSDRLIIPGELFF.

This sequence joins TRBV7-3 and TRBJ1-1; D is possibly TRBD1 (6 bases). The CDR3 covers 19 residues. Germline V gene lookup returns CDR1 SGHTA and CDR2 FQGTGA. Trimming stripped 2 bases from V and 4 bases from J, with 26 bases between. The CDR3 spells CASSLPPTGTGFVGTEAFF. CDR3 bases: TGTGCCAGCAGCTTACCCCCCACAGGGACTGGATTCGTAGGCACTGAAGCTTTCTTT.

The chain links TRBV6-6 to TRBJ2-2; no clear D. The CDR3 has 11 residues. V lost 6 bases and J 2 bases, leaving 1 base between the germline ends. Germline V gives CDR1 MNHNY, CDR2 SVGAGI (reference sequence). Here the CDR3 reads CASRNTGELFF. The CDR3 coding sequence is TGTGCCAGCAGAAACACCGGGGAGCTGTTTTTT.

The chain is built from TRBV18 and TRBJ1-3, with a possible D match to TRBD1 (6 bases). The germline V gene has CDR1 KGHSH and CDR2 LQKENI. Between the trimmed V and J ends, which lost 6 bases and 4 bases, there was a span of 16 bases. The CDR3 runs to 15 residues. The CDR3 sequence is CASSPTGTSGNTIYF. In DNA form, the CDR3 reads TGTGCCAGCTCCCCTACTGGGACATCAGGAAACACCATATATTTT.

V and J are TRBV5-6 and TRBJ2-7; the D gene is possibly TRBD1 (6 bases). Trimming removed 0 bases from V and 6 bases from J, with 10 bases in between. Per the germline V gene, CDR1 is SGHDT and CDR2 is YYEEEE. There are 13 residues in the CDR3. CDR3 loop: CASSLEAGAEQYF. For the CDR3, the DNA is TGTGCCAGCAGCTTGGAGGCAGGGGCCGAGCAGTACTTC.

The J gene is TRBJ1-6, the V gene TRBV6-5; tentatively, D is TRBD1 (5 bases). The V gene's germline CDR1 is MNHEY and CDR2 SVGAGI. This CDR3 has 15 amino acids. V lost 2 bases to trimming and J lost 8 bases, with 13 bases between them. CDR3 DNA sequence: TGTGCCAGCAGTTACGGCAGGGCGGGGTATTCACCCCTCCACTTT. Translated: CASSYGRAGYSPLHF.

The chain couples TRBV7-3 to TRBJ1-2, with 9 bases fitting TRBD1. The CDR3 contains 13 residues. Germline V gene sequence: CDR1 SGHTA, CDR2 FQGTGA. Unmatched junction bases numbered 2, after V lost 4 bases and J lost 5 bases. The CDR3 loop reads CASSSGQGYGYTF. The CDR3 bases are TGTGCCAGCAGCTCTGGACAGGGGTATGGCTACACCTTC.

The chain is built from TRBV19 and TRBJ1-5, with D possibly being TRBD1 (6 bases). Germline lookup yields CDR1 LNHDA and CDR2 SQIVND (reference sequence). Trimming stripped 3 bases from V and 7 bases from J, with 13 bases between. The CDR3 consists of 14 residues. DNA of the CDR3: TGTGCCAGTAGTATGGGTACAGGGCTGCAGCCCCAGCATTTT. Residues: CASSMGTGLQPQHF.

Concerning this clone itself: One junction end disagrees with the germline gene, perhaps due to a read error. The chain carries TRBV7-7 and TRBJ2-2; possibly TRBD1 or TRBD2 for D (5 bases each). Germline-derived CDR1 and CDR2 are SSHAT and FNYEAQ (reference sequence). The CDR3 contains 14 residues. In DNA, the CDR3 is TGTGCTAGCAGCCAATCGGGACCGGCCGGGGAGCTGTTTTTT. As protein: CASSQSGPAGELFF.

This clone was observed a few times. This chain uses TRBV5-4 with TRBJ1-1; D is unresolved. Germline values: CDR1 SGHNT, CDR2 YYREEE (reference sequence). The CDR3 is 13 residues long. V was trimmed by 2 bases and J by 5 bases, leaving 10 bases between them. The CDR3 nucleotides read TGTGCCAGCAGCTTTGATATTCAAACTGAAGCTTTCTTT. This encodes CASSFDIQTEAFF. The entire variable domain, with the rest obtained from reference TRBV5-4 and TRBJ1-1, is as follows: ETGVTQSPTHLIKTRGQQVTLRCSSQSGHNTVSWYQQALGQGPQFIFQYYREEENGRGNFPPRFSGLQFPNYSSELNVNALELDDSALYLCASSFDIQTEAFFGQGTRLTVV.

The rearrangement joins TRBV24-1 to TRBJ2-1, with D uncertain. Per germline, CDR1 KGHDR and CDR2 SFDVKD. The V gene lost 2 bases and the J gene lost 6 bases, with 16 bases spanning the gap. This CDR3 region has 16 residues. The CDR3 coding sequence is TGTGCCACCAGTGATTCCTGGGTTCAAGGTCCCAATGAGCAGTTCTTC. Encoded protein: CATSDSWVQGPNEQFF.